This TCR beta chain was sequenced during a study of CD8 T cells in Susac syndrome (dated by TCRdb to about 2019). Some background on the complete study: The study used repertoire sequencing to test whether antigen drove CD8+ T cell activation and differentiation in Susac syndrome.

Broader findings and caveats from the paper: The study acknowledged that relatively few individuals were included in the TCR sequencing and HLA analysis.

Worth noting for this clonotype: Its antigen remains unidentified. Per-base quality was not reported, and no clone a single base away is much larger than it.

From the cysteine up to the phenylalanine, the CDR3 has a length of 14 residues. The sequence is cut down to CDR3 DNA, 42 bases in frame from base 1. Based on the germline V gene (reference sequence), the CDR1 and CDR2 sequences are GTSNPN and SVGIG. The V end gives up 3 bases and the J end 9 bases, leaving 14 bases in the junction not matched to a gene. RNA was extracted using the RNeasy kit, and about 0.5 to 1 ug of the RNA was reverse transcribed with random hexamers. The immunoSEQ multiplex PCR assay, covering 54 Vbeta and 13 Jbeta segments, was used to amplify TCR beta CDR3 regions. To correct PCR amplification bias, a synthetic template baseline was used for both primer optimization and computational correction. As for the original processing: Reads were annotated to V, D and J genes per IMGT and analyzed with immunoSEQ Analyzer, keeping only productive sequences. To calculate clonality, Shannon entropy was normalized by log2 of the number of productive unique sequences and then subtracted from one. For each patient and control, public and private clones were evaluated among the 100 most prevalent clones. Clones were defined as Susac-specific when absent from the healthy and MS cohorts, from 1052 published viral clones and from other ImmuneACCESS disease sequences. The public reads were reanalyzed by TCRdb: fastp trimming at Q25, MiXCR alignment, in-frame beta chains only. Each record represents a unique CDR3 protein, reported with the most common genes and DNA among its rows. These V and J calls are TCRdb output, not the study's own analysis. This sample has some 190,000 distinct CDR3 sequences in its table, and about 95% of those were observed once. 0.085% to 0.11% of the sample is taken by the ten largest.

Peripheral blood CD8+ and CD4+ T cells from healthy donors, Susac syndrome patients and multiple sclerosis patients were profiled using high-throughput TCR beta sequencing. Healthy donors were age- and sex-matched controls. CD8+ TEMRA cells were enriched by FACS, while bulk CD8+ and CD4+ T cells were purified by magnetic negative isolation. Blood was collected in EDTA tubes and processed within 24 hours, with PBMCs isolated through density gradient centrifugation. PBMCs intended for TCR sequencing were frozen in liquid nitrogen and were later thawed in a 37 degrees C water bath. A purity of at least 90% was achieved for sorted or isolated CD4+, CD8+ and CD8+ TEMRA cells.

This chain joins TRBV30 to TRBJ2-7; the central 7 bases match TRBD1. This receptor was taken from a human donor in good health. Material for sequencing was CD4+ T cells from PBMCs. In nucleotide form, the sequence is TGTGCCTGGAGAGACCGGGACAGACCTACGGTGCAGTACTTC. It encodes CAWRDRDRPTVQYF.